A single sample gave rise to the 29 T cell receptor beta chains below, sequenced in a study of monozygotic twins with inflammatory bowel disease. TCRdb reprocessed the 5' RACE reads, with one entry per CDR3 protein and no DNA. The specimen's table records 120,000 to 150,000 distinct CDR3 sequences. The material sequenced was blood. Every receptor here comes from a human donor with ulcerative colitis or Crohn's disease, or a healthy co-twin of an affected twin (not recorded which).

The chain uses TRBV7-2 and TRBJ2-7. CDR1 is SGHTA, CDR2 FQGNSA, per germline. The CDR3 sequence is 14 residues long. The CDR3 is CASSFSPNPYEQYF.

The chain couples TRBV7-8 to TRBJ2-7; TCRdb proposes TRBD1, but this gene call is untestable without DNA. Germline values: CDR1 SGHVS, CDR2 FQNEAQ. The CDR3 sequence is 15 residues long. The CDR3 loop is CASSLTGGNLYEQYF.

The chain is built from TRBV5-4 and TRBJ2-6; absent DNA, TCRdb's TRBD1 call cannot be checked. The CDR3 length is 17 residues. Germline loops: CDR1 SGHNT, CDR2 YYREEE (reference sequence). CDR3 amino acids: CASSFPKQGLRANVLTF.

The rearrangement links TRBV29-1 to TRBJ2-7; TCRdb's D gene call, TRBD1, goes unchecked for lack of DNA. From germline, CDR1 is SQVTM and CDR2 ANQGSEA. The CDR3 length is 13 residues. CDR3 protein: CSVLIRGDSEQYF.

The chain uses TRBV2 and TRBJ1-5; TCRdb returns TRBD1, unconfirmable since there is no DNA. The CDR3 contains 14 residues. Per the germline V gene, CDR1 is SNHLY and CDR2 is FYNNEI. The CDR3 here is CASSSDRGNQPQHF.

The chain combines TRBV12-3 or TRBV12-4 with TRBJ1-2. This CDR3 has 15 residues. The CDR3 is CASSVQGHFNYGYTF.

V is TRBV13 and J is TRBJ1-5; TCRdb's D call, TRBD1, is unchecked because there is no DNA. Per germline, CDR1 PRHDT and CDR2 FYEKMQ (reference sequence). This CDR3 spans 15 amino acids. The CDR3 is CASSLGQGGNQPQHF.

This chain joins TRBV4-3 and TRBJ2-7; TCRdb picks TRBD1, but there is no DNA to check that call. Germline CDR1 is LGHNA and CDR2 is YSLEER. This CDR3 comprises 18 residues. CDR3 amino acids: CASSQDALGGRLNYEQYF.

The chain links TRBV20-1 to TRBJ1-3; absent DNA, TCRdb's TRBD1 call cannot be checked. The CDR3 loop spans 17 amino acids. Germline lookup yields CDR1 DFQATT and CDR2 SNEGSKA (reference sequence). The CDR3 spells CSASRGPLLSSGNTIYF.

This sequence joins TRBV5-1 and TRBJ2-7; TCRdb indicates TRBD2, and absent DNA this call remains unverified. Germline CDR1 is SGHRS and CDR2 is YFSETQ. This CDR3 has 17 amino acids. The CDR3 protein is CASSPYLYGTARNEQYF.

The chain has TRBV28 and TRBJ1-2; as DNA is missing, the TRBD1 call by TCRdb cannot be tested. Germline CDR1 MDHEN, CDR2 SYDVKM. This CDR3 has 14 residues. CDR3 loop: CASSFRQGNYGYTF.

The gene calls are TRBV5-5 and TRBJ2-1; with no DNA, the TCRdb D assignment of TRBD1 cannot be verified. CDR3 length: 16 residues. Germline-derived CDR1 and CDR2 are SGHKS and YYEKEE (reference sequence). The CDR3 is CASSSRARTADNEQFF.

The V and J genes are TRBV7-6 and TRBJ2-2; TCRdb reports TRBD1, a call that lacks DNA to check it against. Germline CDR1 reads SGHVS; CDR2 reads FNYEAQ. This CDR3 region has 15 residues. CDR3 residues: CASSRDDSNTGELFF.

The CDR3 reads CASSQSGTGAFEQYF. The V and J genes are TRBV4-3 and TRBJ2-7; TCRdb indicates TRBD1, and absent DNA this call remains unverified. CDR1 and CDR2 from the germline V gene are LGHNA and YSLEER. The CDR3 runs 15 residues.

The chain combines TRBV7-2 with TRBJ2-5. The CDR3 totals 14 residues. The V gene's germline CDR1 is SGHTA and CDR2 FQGNSA. CDR3 protein: CASSPAGIQETQYF. The variable domain in full, completed from reference TRBV7-2 and TRBJ2-5, reads GAGVSQSPSNKVTEKGKDVELRCDPISGHTALYWYRQSLGQGLEFLIYFQGNSAPDKSGLPSDRFSAERTGGSVSTLTIQRTQQEDSAVYLCASSPAGIQETQYFGPGTRLLVL.

This chain uses TRBV7-2 with TRBJ2-5. Germline loops: CDR1 SGHTA, CDR2 FQGNSA. The CDR3 covers 14 residues. The CDR3 spells CASSFPSRFETQYF.

This chain joins TRBV7-2 and TRBJ1-5; TCRdb's D gene call, TRBD1, goes unchecked for lack of DNA. The CDR3 has 13 residues. Germline-derived CDR1 and CDR2 are SGHTA and FQGNSA. This CDR3 reads CASSNSGGQPQHF.

The V call is TRBV18, the J call TRBJ1-3; the TRBD1 assignment by TCRdb is unverifiable without DNA. This CDR3 has 16 amino acids. Germline CDR1 and CDR2: KGHSH and LQKENI. This CDR3 reads CASSLAGVRSGNTIYF.

The genes are TRBV9 and TRBJ2-3; TCRdb returns TRBD2, unconfirmable since there is no DNA. The CDR3 loop spans 15 amino acids. Per germline, CDR1 SGDLS and CDR2 YYNGEE. CDR3 sequence: CASSESGTAADTQYF. The full variable domain, rest sourced from reference TRBV9 and TRBJ2-3, is DSGVTQTPKHLITATGQRVTLRCSPRSGDLSVYWYQQSLDQGLQFLIQYYNGEERAKGNILERFSAQQFPDLHSELNLSSLELGDSALYFCASSESGTAADTQYFGPGTRLTVL.

V is TRBV5-1 and J is TRBJ2-4; TCRdb indicates TRBD1, and absent DNA this call remains unverified. CDR1 is SGHRS and CDR2 is YFSETQ in the germline V gene. The CDR3 is 14 residues long. The CDR3 region is CASSPQGAGNIQYF.

The chain recombines TRBV27 with TRBJ2-7. The V gene's germline CDR1 is MNHEY and CDR2 SMNVEV (reference sequence). CDR3 length equals 14 residues. The CDR3 sequence: CASSLTGITYEQYF.

CDR3 amino acids: CASSKDHRVNQPQHF. This rearrangement joins TRBV21-1 to TRBJ1-5; TCRdb outputs TRBD1, but without DNA this stays unchecked. TRBV21-1 constitutes a pseudogene. The CDR3 loop spans 15 amino acids.

The chain links TRBV6-2 or TRBV6-3 to TRBJ2-5; TCRdb's assignment of TRBD1 cannot be checked, as there is no DNA. Germline CDR1 is MNHEY and CDR2 is SVGEGT. The CDR3 is 12 amino acids. The CDR3 sequence: CASSYRAPGQYF.

This chain links TRBV5-1 with TRBJ2-7; TCRdb lists TRBD2, though no DNA is available to test this call. The CDR3 is made up of 14 amino acids. Germline-derived CDR1 and CDR2 are SGHRS and YFSETQ. CDR3 sequence: CASSQDRALAEQYF.

The J gene is TRBJ2-1, the V gene TRBV6-5; TCRdb's D call, TRBD1, is unchecked because there is no DNA. Germline CDR1 MNHEY, CDR2 SVGAGI. The CDR3 is 15 residues long. Here the CDR3 reads CASSYSAAGGNEQFF.

V usage is TRBV10-3 and J usage is TRBJ2-7; the D gene TCRdb calls, TRBD2, cannot be checked with no DNA. Germline V gene lookup returns CDR1 ENHRY and CDR2 SYGVKD. The CDR3 is 14 residues long. CDR3 in amino acids: CAISESRLEDEQYF.

The chain has TRBV3-1 and TRBJ2-1; TCRdb designates TRBD2, a call that cannot be tested without DNA. Germline CDR1 and CDR2: LGHDT and YNNKEL (reference sequence). The CDR3 consists of 17 residues. The CDR3 sequence: CASSQDWLAAPDNEQFF.

The gene calls are TRBV20-1 and TRBJ2-7; no DNA is available, so the TRBD1 call from TCRdb remains unchecked. The CDR3 contains 12 residues. Germline lookup yields CDR1 DFQATT and CDR2 SNEGSKA (reference sequence). The CDR3: CSAKTGLGEQYF.

V usage is TRBV28 and J usage is TRBJ2-5; TCRdb proposes TRBD1, but this gene call is untestable without DNA. Germline V gene sequence: CDR1 MDHEN, CDR2 SYDVKM. The CDR3 is 13 amino acids. The CDR3: CASSLSAPRTQYF.